A selection of T cell receptor beta chains follows, all from one sample in a study of blood T cell repertoires in COVID-19. The table came from immunoSEQ multiplex PCR; TCRdb's copy has only in-frame clones and leaves some out. The sample shows some 190,000 clones, approximately 83% of them seen only once. Sequencing input: peripheral blood. All receptors derive from a human donor with active or convalescent COVID-19. The donor label of this sample is uncertain. The CDR3 runs from the conserved cysteine through the conserved F or W. Each record gives: J gene, V gene, clone size, D gene, CDR3 DNA, CDR3 protein. A D gene is named only where the DNA matches it firmly. Clone size appears in some rows only: once, few, many, or a class for an expanded clone.

>TRBJ1-5|TRBV4-2|NA|NA
TGTGCCAGCAGCCAAGCCCCAGGGGAATATCAGCCCCAGCATTTT
CASSQAPGEYQPQHF
>TRBJ2-7|TRBV5-5|few|TRBD2
TGTGCCAGCAGCTTGGGCCTAGCGGCCACCTACGAGCAGTACTTC
CASSLGLAATYEQYF
>TRBJ1-1|TRBV7-9|NA|NA
TGTGCCAGCAGCCCGCAGATGGTGAACACTGAAGCTTTCTTT
CASSPQMVNTEAFF
>TRBJ2-7|TRBV12-3/TRBV12-4|few|NA
TGTGCCAGCAGTGTCCAGGGCTACGAGCAGTACTTC
CASSVQGYEQYF
>TRBJ1-1|TRBV30|NA|NA
TGTGCCTGGAAAATAGGACTGACGACTGAAGCTTTCTTT
CAWKIGLTTEAFF
>TRBJ2-3|TRBV19|NA|TRBD2
TGTGCCAGTAGTATGGTTATTACTAGCGGATTCACAGATACGCAGTATTTT
CASSMVITSGFTDTQYF
>TRBJ1-6|TRBV30|NA|NA
TGTGCCTGGAGTCCCAGACAGGTTTCTAATTCACCCCTCCACTTT
CAWSPRQVSNSPLHF
>TRBJ1-1|TRBV5-4|NA|TRBD1
TGTGCCAGCAGCTTGAGACAGGGGAAAATTGAAGCTTTCTTT
CASSLRQGKIEAFF
>TRBJ2-7|TRBV15|NA|NA
TGTGCCACCAGCACCCGAAACAACGAGCAGTACTTC
CATSTRNNEQYF
>TRBJ2-1|TRBV11-3|NA|NA
TGTGCCAGCAGGGAGGGAGCCGAGTTCCATGAGCAGTTCTTC
CASREGAEFHEQFF
>TRBJ2-2|TRBV10-1|NA|NA
TGCGCCAGCAGCGTCAGGCTGGGCGGGGAGCTGTTTTTT
CASSVRLGGELFF
>TRBJ2-1|TRBV7-2|NA|NA
TGTGCCAGCAGCTTATGGTTTCCGCAGGGGGGAAGGGTTCACAATGAGCAGTTCTTC
CASSLWFPQGGRVHNEQFF
>TRBJ2-7|TRBV27|once|NA
TGTGCCAGCGCGCATATTCCGTCGGGGGGCCTATACTCCTACGAGCAGTACTTC
CASAHIPSGGLYSYEQYF
>TRBJ1-2|TRBV20-1|NA|NA
TGCAGTGCTAGTCAGGGAAATTTGAACTATGGCTACACCTTC
CSASQGNLNYGYTF
>TRBJ2-7|TRBV9|NA|TRBD2
TGTGCCAGCAGCTTGAGAGCGGGAGGGGACAGCGAGCAGTACTTC
CASSLRAGGDSEQYF
>TRBJ1-1|TRBV9|NA|NA
TGTGCCAGCAGCACCCTGACAGGAGAGAACACTGAAGCTTTCTTT
CASSTLTGENTEAFF
>TRBJ1-3|TRBV9|NA|TRBD1
TGTGCCAGCAGCCTCGGACAGGTTCAAAACACCATATATTTT
CASSLGQVQNTIYF
>TRBJ2-4|TRBV7-2|NA|NA
TGTGCCAGCAGCGGGGGCAGGGTAGCCAAAAACATTCAGTACTTC
CASSGGRVAKNIQYF
>TRBJ1-2|TRBV10-2|NA|TRBD1
TGCGCCAGCAGTCCTGGGACAGGGGGATTTGGCTACACCTTC
CASSPGTGGFGYTF
>TRBJ1-1|TRBV30|NA|NA
TGTGCCTGGAGCTCAGGGGCCTCGCCCTACACTGAAGCTTTCTTT
CAWSSGASPYTEAFF
>TRBJ1-5|TRBV13|NA|NA
TGTGCCAGCAGCTTAGGCCAGGGTAGGCCCTATCAGCCCCAGCATTTT
CASSLGQGRPYQPQHF
>TRBJ2-7|TRBV19|NA|TRBD1
TGTGCCAGTAGACCGGGGACAGGGGTTCCCTACGAGCAGTACTTC
CASRPGTGVPYEQYF
>TRBJ2-7|TRBV4-2|NA|TRBD2
TGTGCCAGCAGCCAAGATGCTAGCGGGAACTACGAGCAGTACTTC
CASSQDASGNYEQYF
>TRBJ2-2|TRBV5-3|NA|TRBD2
TGTGCCAGAAGCAGAATTAGCGGGGGGTCCGCCGGGGAGCTGTTTTTT
CARSRISGGSAGELFF
>TRBJ2-7|TRBV5-4|NA|TRBD2
TGTGCCAGCAGCTCTGGACTAGCGGGATCCTACGAGCAGTACTTC
CASSSGLAGSYEQYF
>TRBJ2-3|TRBV5-5|once|NA
TGTGCCAGCAGCTTGGTACGGTTGAGCGATTCGACAGATACGCAGTATTTT
CASSLVRLSDSTDTQYF
>TRBJ1-6|TRBV28|few|TRBD1
TGTGCCAGCACCCCAGGGACAGGGGGTCGGTATTCACCCCTCCACTTT
CASTPGTGGRYSPLHF
>TRBJ2-1|TRBV10-3|NA|NA
TGTGCCATCACACGCGATACCTACAATGAGCAGTTCTTC
CAITRDTYNEQFF
>TRBJ2-2|TRBV5-1|NA|NA
TGCGCCAGCAGCTTGGCGGGAGCCAGTTCCGGGGAGCTGTTTTTT
CASSLAGASSGELFF
>TRBJ1-4|TRBV6-4|NA|NA
TGTGCCAGCACTGAGAACAGGCGCGAGGAAAAACTGTTTTTT
CASTENRREEKLFF
>TRBJ2-3|TRBV6-1|NA|NA
TGTGCCAGCAGTGAAGTGAGAGGGGGGGCGCTCTACACAGATACGCAGTATTTT
CASSEVRGGALYTDTQYF
>TRBJ2-5|TRBV5-4|once|NA
TGTGCCAGCAGCTCGGTGGGCCAGGTGGACTTC
CASSSVGQVDF
>TRBJ2-7|TRBV19|NA|TRBD1
TGTGCCAGTAGCCCGACAGGGGGAATTTTAACTAGTGTCTACGAGCAGTACTTC
CASSPTGGILTSVYEQYF
>TRBJ2-5|TRBV6-5|NA|NA
TGTGCCAGCAGTCGACCTATATCGGGTCAAGAGACCCAGTACTTC
CASSRPISGQETQYF
>TRBJ1-2|TRBV11-2|NA|TRBD1
TGTGCCAGCAGCCTATCGGACAGGGTCTATGGCTACACCTTC
CASSLSDRVYGYTF
>TRBJ2-1|TRBV4-3|NA|NA
TGCGCCAGCAGCCAAGATTTGGGGAGCTCCTACAATGAGCAGTTCTTC
CASSQDLGSSYNEQFF
>TRBJ2-7|TRBV18|once|NA
TGTGCCAGCTCACCGGGCAACTACGAGCAGTACTTC
CASSPGNYEQYF
>TRBJ2-5|TRBV24-1|NA|NA
TGTGCCACCGCCCGGGACACGCAAGAGACCCAGTACTTC
CATARDTQETQYF
>TRBJ1-2|TRBV15|NA|NA
TGTGCCACCAGCAGGGCCCCAGGTGGGGGCTACACCTTC
CATSRAPGGGYTF